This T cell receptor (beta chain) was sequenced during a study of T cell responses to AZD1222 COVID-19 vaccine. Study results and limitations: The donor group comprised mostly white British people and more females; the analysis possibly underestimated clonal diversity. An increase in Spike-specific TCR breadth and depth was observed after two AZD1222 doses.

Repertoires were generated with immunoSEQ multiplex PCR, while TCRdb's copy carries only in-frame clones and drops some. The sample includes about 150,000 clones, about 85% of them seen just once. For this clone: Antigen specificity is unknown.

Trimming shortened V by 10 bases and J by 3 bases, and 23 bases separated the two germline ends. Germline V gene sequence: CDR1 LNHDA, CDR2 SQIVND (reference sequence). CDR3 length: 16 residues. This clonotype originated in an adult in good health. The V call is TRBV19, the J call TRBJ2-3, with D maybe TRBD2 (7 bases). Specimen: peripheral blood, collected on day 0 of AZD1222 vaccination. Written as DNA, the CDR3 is TGTGCCACCGCGAGGGAGGGCCTTAGGGGGACAGATACGCAGTATTTT. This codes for CATAREGLRGTDTQYF.